This T cell receptor (beta chain) was observed in a study of T-cell reconstitution after alpha-beta-depleted transplantation in children. The CDR3 is made up of 15 amino acids. Germline assignment: CDR1 SGHRS and CDR2 YFSETQ. After removal of 4 bases from V and 7 bases from J, the junction contained 7 bases not matched to a gene. This clonotype was recorded at least ten times. Unique molecular identifiers were incorporated when the TCRbeta library was constructed. MiXCR was run by TCRdb on the PCR reads, yielding one entry per CDR3 protein. This table holds about 22,000 distinct CDR3 sequences, about a tenth found once.

The TCR was taken from a human donor who donated a stem cell graft to a child with chronic granulomatous disease. The rearrangement uses TRBV5-1 and TRBJ2-4; 11 bases fit TRBD1. The material sequenced was PBMCs from the stem cell graft donor, taken from the stem cell graft. CDR3 in amino acids: CASSRGGTGGNIQYF. In DNA form, the CDR3 reads TGCGCCAGCAGCCGGGGAGGGACAGGGGGTAACATTCAGTACTTC. The full variable domain, in which reference TRBV5-1 and TRBJ2-4 provide the parts outside the CDR3, is KAGVTQTPRYLIKTRGQQVTLSCSPISGHRSVSWYQQTPGQGLQFLFEYFSETQRNKGNFPGRFSGRQFSNSRSEMNVSTLELGDSALYLCASSRGGTGGNIQYFGAGTRLSVL.